Sequencing of this T cell receptor beta chain was carried out in a study of T cells in Graves' hyperthyroidism and ophthalmopathy. Template material for amplifying TCR beta CDR3 regions consisted of RNA transcripts. A set of HTBI primers served as the primers for a first-round RT-PCR of the TCR CDR3. MiXCR, applied by TCRdb to the multiplex PCR reads, yields one record per CDR3 protein. Here the sample spans under 750,000 distinct CDR3 sequences, 15% to 20% being singletons. The CDR3 covers 15 residues. Germline-derived CDR1 and CDR2 are SGHVS and FQNEAQ. Turning to this clonotype: The junction and the germline gene differ at one end; a read error may be behind it.

The sample consisted of blood. The TCR comes from a woman aged 45-60 years with Graves' hyperthyroidism that later progressed to Graves' ophthalmopathy. The chain combines TRBV7-8 with TRBJ1-1; D remains unclear. The CDR3 DNA reads TGTGCCAGCCGCCAAGACGGGGAGGTCGACACTGGAGCTTTCTTT. This gives the protein CASRQDGEVDTGAFF.